The clone carrying this T cell receptor (beta chain) showed up just a few times. Its specificity is not known. This sample stems from a study of CD8 T cells in ankylosing spondylitis. The study's findings and limits: A TCR beta motif made of several highly homologous variants seemed typical of ankylosing spondylitis blood. Before this, some motif variants had been reported in reactive arthritis synovial fluid and blood.

TCRdb ran MiXCR on the 5' RACE reads and lists one entry per CDR3 protein. The table lists roughly 350,000 distinct CDR3 sequences, less than 10% of them singletons. The sample consisted of blood, either unsorted or a sorted T cell fraction (not recorded which). This TCR came from a male donor with ankylosing spondylitis.

The CDR3 DNA is TGTGCCAGCTCACCACAAGGAAACGAGCAGTACTTC. It specifies CASSPQGNEQYF. V gene TRBV18 combines with J gene TRBJ2-7; D gene unclear. V lost 1 base to trimming and J lost 5 bases, with 6 bases between them. Per germline, CDR1 KGHSH and CDR2 LQKENI. CDR3 length equals 12 residues.